The clone carrying this TCR beta chain was detected a few times. A far more abundant clone sits one base away, making this likely a read error. Germline V CDR1 and CDR2: MNHEY, SVGAGI. The CDR3 is 16 residues long. The sample comes from a study of regulatory T cells in long-lasting Graves disease. TCR beta libraries were built with iRepertoire HTBI primers and Arm-PCR of CDR3 regions. TCRdb re-called the multiplex PCR reads through MiXCR, storing one row per CDR3 protein. There are more than 450,000 distinct CDR3 sequences in the sample; around 12% occur only once, and 7.5% to 9% lies in the top ten. Regarding time point: newly diagnosed GD, antithyroid drugs for less than 3 months. PBMC RNA was the source of the TCR library. This sample also appeared in a second study, on T cells in Graves' hyperthyroidism and ophthalmopathy. Turning to that study: Using the HTBI primer set, a first-round RT-PCR was run on the TCR CDR3. The model's output predicted ophthalmopathy at a median of 6.5 months prior to onset.

This clonotype was obtained from a young woman with Graves disease. The chain links TRBV6-5 to TRBJ2-5, with 8 nucleotides matching TRBD1. TRBJ2-1 explains the end of the DNA better; the J call may be wrong. Sequencing was performed on peripheral blood mononuclear cells (PBMCs), taken at new diagnosis, from a patient treated with antithyroid drugs. The CDR3 coding sequence is TGTGCCAGCAGTCACTTATCCGGGACAGGAGGTCATGAGCAGTTCTTC. Amino acids: CASSHLSGTGGHEQFF.